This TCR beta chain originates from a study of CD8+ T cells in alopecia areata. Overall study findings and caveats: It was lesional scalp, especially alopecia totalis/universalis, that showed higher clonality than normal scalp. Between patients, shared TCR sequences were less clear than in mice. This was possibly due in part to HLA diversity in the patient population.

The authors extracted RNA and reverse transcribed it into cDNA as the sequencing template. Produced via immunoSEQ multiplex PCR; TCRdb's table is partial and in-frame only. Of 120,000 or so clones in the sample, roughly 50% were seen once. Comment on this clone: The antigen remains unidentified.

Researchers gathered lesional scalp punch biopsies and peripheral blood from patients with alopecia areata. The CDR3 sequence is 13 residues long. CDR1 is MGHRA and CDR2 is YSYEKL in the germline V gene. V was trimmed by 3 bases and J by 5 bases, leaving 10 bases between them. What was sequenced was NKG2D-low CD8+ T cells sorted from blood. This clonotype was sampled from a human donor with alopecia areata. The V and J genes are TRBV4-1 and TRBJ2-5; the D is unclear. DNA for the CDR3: TGCGCCAGCAGCCAGGCGAATGGGGAGACCCAGTACTTC. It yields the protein CASSQANGETQYF.